One sample yielded the 30 T cell receptor beta chains listed below, sequenced in a study of T cell responses to AZD1222 COVID-19 vaccine. Repertoires were generated with immunoSEQ multiplex PCR, while TCRdb's copy carries only in-frame clones and drops some. The profile shows around 91,000 clones, roughly 92% of them singletons. Specimen: peripheral blood, collected 28 days after the second AZD1222 dose. These receptors originate from an adult who received the AZD1222 COVID-19 vaccine.

The V call is TRBV9, the J call TRBJ2-1; D possibly corresponds to TRBD2 (5 bases). Per the germline V gene, CDR1 is SGDLS and CDR2 is YYNGEE. Trimming removed 0 bases at V and 5 bases at J, with 12 bases between. This CDR3 has 15 residues. CDR3 sequence reads: CASSVVDSADNEQFF. CDR3 sequence (DNA): TGTGCCAGCAGCGTAGTGGATAGCGCCGACAATGAGCAGTTCTTC.

The chain employs TRBV18 and TRBJ2-6; the D gene is possibly TRBD1 (6 bases). The germline V and J ends were trimmed by 5 bases and 2 bases, with 10 bases remaining between them. The CDR3 covers 15 residues. In germline, CDR1 is KGHSH, CDR2 LQKENI. The CDR3 spells CASSGRGTGANVLTF. CDR3 DNA: TGTGCCAGCTCAGGCAGGGGAACTGGGGCCAACGTCCTGACTTTC.

The chain carries TRBV7-9 and TRBJ1-4; D is perhaps TRBD1 (5 bases). Germline V gives CDR1 SEHNR, CDR2 FQNEAQ (reference sequence). The CDR3 totals 14 residues. Deletions cut 5 bases from V and 3 bases from J, with 10 bases between. The CDR3 sequence is CASSARQPNEKLFF. CDR3 sequence (DNA): TGTGCCAGCAGCGCAAGACAGCCTAATGAAAAACTGTTTTTT.

The genes are TRBV7-9 and TRBJ1-5; D unresolved. V lost 4 bases and J lost 2, with 12 bases in between. The CDR3 consists of 15 residues. From germline, CDR1 is SEHNR and CDR2 FQNEAQ (reference sequence). DNA for the CDR3: TGTGCCAGCAGCTCCGAGTCGTGGGGCAATCAGCCCCAGCATTTT. Protein sequence: CASSSESWGNQPQHF.

A single count supports this clone. This chain links TRBV5-6 with TRBJ2-7, with unresolved D. V lost 2 bases and J lost 2, with 5 bases in between. Germline V CDR1 and CDR2: SGHDT, YYEEEE. The CDR3 spans 12 residues. CDR3 sequence: CASSFRPYEQYF. The CDR3 nucleotides read TGTGCCAGCAGCTTCCGTCCCTACGAGCAGTACTTC.

This chain links TRBV5-1 with TRBJ1-2, with unresolved D. CDR3 length: 13 amino acids. The V gene lost 0 bases and the J gene lost 8 bases, with 11 bases spanning the gap. Germline V gene lookup returns CDR1 SGHRS and CDR2 YFSETQ. The CDR3 DNA sequence: TGCGCCAGCAGCTTGGAACGTACGGGAGGCTACACCTTC. Translated, it gives CASSLERTGGYTF.

The gene calls are TRBV6-2 or TRBV6-3 and TRBJ2-7; perhaps TRBD1 as D (5 bases). V was trimmed by 0 bases and J by 7 bases, leaving 16 bases between them. This CDR3 is built from 15 residues. Germline-derived CDR1 and CDR2 are MNHEY and SVGEGT. This CDR3 reads CASSYSGALTQEQYF. In DNA form, the CDR3 reads TGTGCCAGCAGTTACTCTGGGGCTTTGACGCAGGAGCAGTACTTC.

The genes are TRBV3-1 (or the pseudogene TRBV3-2) and TRBJ2-1, with D unclear. The CDR3 runs 17 residues. Trimming cost V 4 bases and J 4 bases, with 20 bases left between them. CDR1 LGHDT and CDR2 YNNKEL come from the germline V gene (reference sequence). The DNA for the CDR3 is TGTGCCAGCAGCCCCCACCCGAGGCTAACCCTTTACAATGAGCAGTTCTTC. This codes for CASSPHPRLTLYNEQFF.

The V and J genes are TRBV27 and TRBJ2-1; 7 bases are a match to TRBD2. Germline V gene data show CDR1 as MNHEY and CDR2 as SMNVEV (reference sequence). The CDR3 length is 14 residues. With V trimmed by 2 bases and J by 4 bases, 2 bases remained unmatched. DNA for the CDR3: TGTGCCAGCAGTTTACTAGCGGCATACAATGAGCAGTTCTTC. The encoded protein is CASSLLAAYNEQFF.

The gene calls are TRBV28 and TRBJ2-7; no clear D gene. V was pared by 8 bases and J by 1 base, with 9 bases between. This CDR3 has 12 amino acids. The germline V gene encodes CDR1 MDHEN and CDR2 SYDVKM. CDR3 in DNA: TGTGCCAGCTGTCCAAGTTCCTACGAGCAGTACTTC. Translating it yields CASCPSSYEQYF. The whole variable domain, filled in from reference TRBV28 and TRBJ2-7, reads DVKVTQSSRYLVKRTGEKVFLECVQDMDHENMFWYRQDPGLGLRLIYFSYDVKMKEKGDIPEGYSVSREKKERFSLILESASTNQTSMYLCASCPSSYEQYFGPGTRLTVT.

The chain combines TRBV9 with TRBJ2-2; D is unclear. This CDR3 is built from 12 residues. The germline V gene has CDR1 SGDLS and CDR2 YYNGEE. V was shortened by 0 bases and J by 7 bases, with 4 bases between the two germline ends. The CDR3 loop reads CASSVASGELFF. The CDR3 DNA reads TGTGCCAGCAGCGTAGCTAGCGGGGAGCTGTTTTTT.

The chain couples TRBV6-5 to TRBJ1-6, with 7 bases fitting TRBD1. Germline assignment: CDR1 MNHEY and CDR2 SVGAGI. V gave up 8 bases and J gave up 6 bases; unmatched junction bases: 10. The CDR3 extends over 15 amino acids. In nucleotides, the CDR3 is TGTGCCAGCGGGACAGCTAGCCTCCTTAATTCACCCCTCCACTTT. As protein: CASGTASLLNSPLHF.

The chain links TRBV28 to TRBJ1-5; 8 bases are shared with TRBD1. Looked up from germline, CDR1 is MDHEN and CDR2 is SYDVKM. The CDR3 length is 15 residues. V gave up 6 bases and J gave up 3 bases; unmatched junction bases: 7. The CDR3 DNA is TGTGCCAGCAGAACGGGACAGGCAGACAATCAGCCCCAGCATTTT. Translated, it gives CASRTGQADNQPQHF.

V gene TRBV11-2 combines with J gene TRBJ1-1; tentatively, D is TRBD1 (6 bases). Between the trimmed V and J ends, which lost 1 base and 3 bases, there was a span of 21 bases. This CDR3 is built from 18 residues. In germline, CDR1 is SGHAT, CDR2 FQNNGV. The CDR3 protein is CASSLGHAGQFPDTEAFF. CDR3 coding DNA: TGTGCCAGCAGCTTAGGGCACGCGGGACAATTTCCCGACACTGAAGCTTTCTTT.

The chain employs TRBV2 and TRBJ2-6, with 11 bases matching TRBD1. CDR1 SNHLY and CDR2 FYNNEI come from the germline V gene. The V and J ends lost 0 bases and 2 bases, in that order; junction bases with no gene match: 3. CDR3 length equals 18 residues. The chain's CDR3 is CASSEAGQGAAGANVLTF. DNA for the CDR3: TGTGCCAGCAGTGAAGCTGGACAGGGGGCCGCTGGGGCCAACGTCCTGACTTTC.

The chain links TRBV5-1 to TRBJ1-3, with D uncertain. CDR1 SGHRS and CDR2 YFSETQ come from the germline V gene. The length of the CDR3 is 16 residues. V lost 1 base and J 4 bases, leaving 15 bases between the germline ends. CDR3 sequence reads: CASSLPWGPDGNTIYF. Here the CDR3 DNA reads TGCGCCAGCAGCTTGCCCTGGGGTCCGGACGGAAACACCATATATTTT.

This chain connects TRBV28 to TRBJ2-1; no clear D gene. CDR1 and CDR2 from the germline V gene are MDHEN and SYDVKM. Trimming removed 6 bases from V and 10 bases from J, with 10 bases in between. The CDR3 has 11 amino acids. The CDR3 loop is CASSPRREQFF. CDR3 coding DNA: TGTGCCAGCAGCCCTAGGCGGGAGCAGTTCTTC.

This chain uses TRBV25-1 with TRBJ1-5; 7 positions agree with TRBD1. The CDR3 loop spans 13 amino acids. Trimming cost V 3 bases and J 4 bases; bases outside gene matches: 0. The germline V gene has CDR1 MGHDK and CDR2 SYGVNS. Written as DNA, the CDR3 is TGTGCCAGCAGTGACAGGGGGAATCAGCCCCAGCATTTT. It translates to CASSDRGNQPQHF.

V and J are TRBV6-1 and TRBJ1-6; TRBD1 might be the D (5 bases). This CDR3 is built from 13 residues. CDR1 and CDR2 (germline): MNHNS, SASEGT. V gave up 2 bases and J gave up 7 bases, with 6 bases separating them. The CDR3 reads CASSERQNSPLHF. In DNA form, the CDR3 reads TGTGCCAGCAGTGAAAGACAGAATTCACCCCTCCACTTT.

This chain connects TRBV5-6 to TRBJ2-1; 7 positions match TRBD1. The junction had 2 bases not matched to a gene; V was cut back by 3 bases and J by 5 bases. The CDR3 has 13 amino acids. CDR1 SGHDT and CDR2 YYEEEE come from the germline V gene. The CDR3 bases are TGTGCCAGCAGCTGGACAGGAAACAATGAGCAGTTCTTC. Translation: CASSWTGNNEQFF.

Concerning this clone itself: Distinct nucleotide sequences in the sample also encode this CDR3. The chain combines TRBV5-1 with TRBJ2-1; weak D call: TRBD1 (5 bases). Germline CDR1 SGHRS, CDR2 YFSETQ. There are 14 residues in the CDR3. The ends were cut back, 1 base at V and 4 bases at J, with 9 bases in the middle. The CDR3 bases are TGCGCCAGCAGCTTGACAGGCGGTTACAATGAGCAGTTCTTC. This gives the protein CASSLTGGYNEQFF. Combining the CDR3 with reference TRBV5-1 and TRBJ2-1 gives the whole variable domain KAGVTQTPRYLIKTRGQQVTLSCSPISGHRSVSWYQQTPGQGLQFLFEYFSETQRNKGNFPGRFSGRQFSNSRSEMNVSTLELGDSALYLCASSLTGGYNEQFFGPGTRLTVL.

This clone has a single count. For the CDR3, the DNA is TGTGCCACCCAGGGCGCCGGGGAGCTGTTTTTT. Its translation is CATQGAGELFF. The V gene is TRBV28, the J gene TRBJ2-2; possible D gene TRBD1, 5 bases. The CDR3 contains 11 residues. Per the germline V gene, CDR1 is MDHEN and CDR2 is SYDVKM. Trimming pared 10 bases from V and 6 bases from J, leaving 9 bases between.

The chain links TRBV28 to TRBJ2-7; D remains ambiguous. CDR1 and CDR2 (germline): MDHEN, SYDVKM. This CDR3 is built from 12 residues. V was clipped by 4 bases and J by 4 bases, with 8 bases between them. CDR3 DNA: TGTGCCAGCAGTTCACCAGCTTACGAGCAGTACTTC. Its translation is CASSSPAYEQYF.

The V call is TRBV7-9, the J call TRBJ2-1; tentatively, D is TRBD1 (6 bases). Per the germline V gene, CDR1 is SEHNR and CDR2 is FQNEAQ (reference sequence). The CDR3 totals 12 residues. V lost 2 bases and J 12 bases, leaving 11 bases between the germline ends. The CDR3 coding sequence is TGTGCCAGCAGCTTATCAGGGACAAGGCAGTTCTTC. Amino acid sequence: CASSLSGTRQFF.

The chain carries TRBV10-3 and TRBJ1-3; D gene uncertain. The CDR3 extends over 13 amino acids. V lost 6 bases to trimming and J lost 0 bases, with 6 bases between them. Germline CDR1 ENHRY, CDR2 SYGVKD. DNA for the CDR3: TGTGCCATCAGGGAGAGCTCTGGAAACACCATATATTTT. This gives the protein CAIRESSGNTIYF.

The chain carries TRBV19 and TRBJ2-1; D remains unclear. The germline V gene encodes CDR1 LNHDA and CDR2 SQIVND (reference sequence). V was pared by 9 bases and J by 7 bases, with 22 bases between. CDR3 length: 15 residues. CDR3: CASKLHSKAENEQFF. The CDR3 DNA follows: TGTGCCAGCAAACTCCACTCGAAGGCCGAAAATGAGCAGTTCTTC.

J is TRBJ1-5 and V is TRBV2, with 8 bases that match TRBD1. The CDR3 is 15 amino acids. CDR1 and CDR2 from the germline V gene are SNHLY and FYNNEI. The junction had 4 bases not matched to a gene; V was cut back by 6 bases and J by 0 bases. The CDR3 bases are TGTGCCAGCAGGGGTGGGACAGGTAGCAATCAGCCCCAGCATTTT. This encodes CASRGGTGSNQPQHF.

The chain couples TRBV19 to TRBJ1-1; maybe TRBD1 (6 bases). V lost 1 base to trimming and J lost 2 bases, with 11 bases between them. Germline CDR1 and CDR2: LNHDA and SQIVND (reference sequence). The CDR3 loop spans 15 amino acids. DNA for the CDR3: TGTGCCAGTAGTATAGTGCCCAGGGGTAACACTGAAGCTTTCTTT. Encoded protein: CASSIVPRGNTEAFF.

The V gene is TRBV3-1 (or the pseudogene TRBV3-2), the J gene TRBJ1-2, with 7 positions matching TRBD1. Trimming at V came to 5 bases and at J to 8 bases, leaving 5 bases not matched to a gene. This CDR3 spans 12 amino acids. Per germline, CDR1 LGHDT and CDR2 YNNKEL (reference sequence). The CDR3 DNA reads TGTGCCAGCAGCGGGACAGCAGACGGCTACACCTTC. This translates into CASSGTADGYTF.

This clone was observed once. This rearrangement joins TRBV5-1 to TRBJ2-1; no firm D call. Germline values: CDR1 SGHRS, CDR2 YFSETQ. Trimming cost V 5 bases and J 2 bases, with 14 bases left between them. The CDR3 totals 15 residues. The CDR3 DNA is TGCGCCAGCAGGAGGTACCTGGCTACCTACAATGAGCAGTTCTTC. Translation: CASRRYLATYNEQFF.